The subject of this entry is one T cell receptor (beta chain). Authors' methods: Amplification with reference gene primers provided the estimates of nucleated cell counts. The method was immunoSEQ multiplex PCR; TCRdb's version includes in-frame clones alone and lacks a portion of them. That table furnishes V, J and clone size, whereas the DNA furnished D and trimming. The sample contains fewer than 200,000 clones, approximately 90% of which appear only once. This specimen belongs to a study of blood T cell repertoires in COVID-19. Study context: From T cells, B-cell-depleted T cells, or PBMCs came the material, which was cDNA or gDNA.

Germline CDR1 reads LNHNV; CDR2 reads YYDKDF (reference sequence). CDR3 size: 17 residues. V was pared by 2 bases and J by 0 bases, with 7 bases of the junction left unmatched. The chain couples TRBV15 to TRBJ1-1; 9 bases agree with TRBD1. The clonotype comes from a middle-aged man who had recovered from COVID-19. The sequenced sample was peripheral blood. CDR3 region: CATSRRQGVRLNTEAFF. As DNA, the CDR3 is TGTGCCACCAGCAGAAGACAGGGGGTGAGACTGAACACTGAAGCTTTCTTT.